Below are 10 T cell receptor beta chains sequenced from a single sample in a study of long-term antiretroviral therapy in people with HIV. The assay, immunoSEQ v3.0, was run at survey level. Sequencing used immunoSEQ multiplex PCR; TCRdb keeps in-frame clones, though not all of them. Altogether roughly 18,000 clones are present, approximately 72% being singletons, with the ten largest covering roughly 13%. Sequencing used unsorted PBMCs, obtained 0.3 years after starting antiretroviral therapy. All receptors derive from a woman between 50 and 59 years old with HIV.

CDR3 in amino acids: CASSITVTSQPQHF. The CDR3 DNA reads as TGTGCCAGTAGTATCACGGTGACAAGTCAGCCCCAGCATTTT. This chain joins TRBV19 and TRBJ1-5; the D is unclear. The CDR3 is 14 amino acids. Between the trimmed V and J ends, which lost 3 bases and 6 bases, there was a span of 12 bases. Germline V CDR1 and CDR2: LNHDA, SQIVND (reference sequence).

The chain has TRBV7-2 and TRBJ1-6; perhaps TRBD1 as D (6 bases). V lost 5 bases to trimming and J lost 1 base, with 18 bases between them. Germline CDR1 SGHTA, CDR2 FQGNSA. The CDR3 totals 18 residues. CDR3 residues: CASSLQGSGESYNSPLHF. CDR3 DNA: TGTGCCAGCAGCCTACAGGGTTCCGGGGAATCCTATAATTCACCCCTCCACTTT. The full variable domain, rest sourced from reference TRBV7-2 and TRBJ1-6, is GAGVSQSPSNKVTEKGKDVELRCDPISGHTALYWYRQSLGQGLEFLIYFQGNSAPDKSGLPSDRFSAERTGGSVSTLTIQRTQQEDSAVYLCASSLQGSGESYNSPLHFGNGTRLTVT.

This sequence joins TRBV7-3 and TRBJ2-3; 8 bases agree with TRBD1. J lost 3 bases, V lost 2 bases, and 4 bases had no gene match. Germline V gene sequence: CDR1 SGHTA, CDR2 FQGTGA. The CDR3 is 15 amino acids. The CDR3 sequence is CASSLGQGRTDTQYF. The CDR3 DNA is TGTGCCAGCAGCTTAGGACAGGGCAGGACAGATACGCAGTATTTT.

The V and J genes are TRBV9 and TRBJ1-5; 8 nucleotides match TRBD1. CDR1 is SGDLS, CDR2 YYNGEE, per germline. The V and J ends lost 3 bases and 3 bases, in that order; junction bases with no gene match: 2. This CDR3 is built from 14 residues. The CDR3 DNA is TGTGCCAGCAGCGGGACAGGGCTCAATCAGCCCCAGCATTTT. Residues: CASSGTGLNQPQHF.

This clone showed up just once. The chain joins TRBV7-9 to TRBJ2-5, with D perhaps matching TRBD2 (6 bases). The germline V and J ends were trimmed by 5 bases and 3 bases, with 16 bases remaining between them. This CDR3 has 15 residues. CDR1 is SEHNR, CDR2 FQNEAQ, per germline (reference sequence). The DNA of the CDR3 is TGTGCCAGCAGCCCCTCCACACTAGCAAAAGAGACCCAGTACTTC. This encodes CASSPSTLAKETQYF.

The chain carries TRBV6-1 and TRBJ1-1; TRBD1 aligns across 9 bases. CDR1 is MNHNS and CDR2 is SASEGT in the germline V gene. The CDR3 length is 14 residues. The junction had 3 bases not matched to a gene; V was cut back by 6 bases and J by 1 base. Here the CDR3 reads CASSQQGANTEAFF. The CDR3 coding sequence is TGTGCCAGCAGCCAACAGGGGGCGAACACTGAAGCTTTCTTT.

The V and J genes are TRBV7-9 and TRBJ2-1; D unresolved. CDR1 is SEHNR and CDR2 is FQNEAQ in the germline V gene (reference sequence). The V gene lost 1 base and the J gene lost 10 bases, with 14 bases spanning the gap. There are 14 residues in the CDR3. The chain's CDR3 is CASSLEGLPEEQFF. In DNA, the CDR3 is TGTGCCAGCAGCTTAGAAGGTTTGCCGGAAGAGCAGTTCTTC.

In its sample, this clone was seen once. The CDR3, as DNA: TGTGCCTGGAGGCAGGGATTCGCCTTTGGAAACACCATATATTTT. This encodes CAWRQGFAFGNTIYF. The chain joins TRBV30 to TRBJ1-3, with D possibly TRBD1 on 5 matching bases. Per the germline V gene, CDR1 is GTSNPN and CDR2 is SVGIG (reference sequence). CDR3 length equals 15 residues. V lost 3 bases to trimming and J lost 3 bases, with 15 bases between them.

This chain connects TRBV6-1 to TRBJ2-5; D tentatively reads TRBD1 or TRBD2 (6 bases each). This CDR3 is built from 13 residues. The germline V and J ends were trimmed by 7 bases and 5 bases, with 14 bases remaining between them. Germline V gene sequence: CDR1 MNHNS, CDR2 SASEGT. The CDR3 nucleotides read TGTGCCAGCAAATGGGGGGCGGAGGAGACCCAGTACTTC. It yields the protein CASKWGAEETQYF.

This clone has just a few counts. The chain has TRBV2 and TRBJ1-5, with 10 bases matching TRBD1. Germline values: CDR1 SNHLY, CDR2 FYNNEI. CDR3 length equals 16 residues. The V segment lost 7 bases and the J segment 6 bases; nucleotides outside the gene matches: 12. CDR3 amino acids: CASTLDRGPLGQPQHF. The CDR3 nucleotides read TGTGCCAGCACCCTCGACAGGGGGCCTTTGGGTCAGCCCCAGCATTTT.